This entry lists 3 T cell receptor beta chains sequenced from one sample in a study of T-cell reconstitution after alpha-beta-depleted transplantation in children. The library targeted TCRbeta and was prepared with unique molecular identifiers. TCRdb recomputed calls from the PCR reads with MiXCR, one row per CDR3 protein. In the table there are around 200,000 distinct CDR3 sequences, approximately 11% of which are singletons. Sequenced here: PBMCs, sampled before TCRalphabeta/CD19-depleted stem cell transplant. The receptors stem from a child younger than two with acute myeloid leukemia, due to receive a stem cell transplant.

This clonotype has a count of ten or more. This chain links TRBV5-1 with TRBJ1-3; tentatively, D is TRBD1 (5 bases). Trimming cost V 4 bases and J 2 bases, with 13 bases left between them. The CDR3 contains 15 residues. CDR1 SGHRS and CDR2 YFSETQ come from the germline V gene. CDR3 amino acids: CASSPDPGPGNTIYF. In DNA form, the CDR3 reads TGCGCCAGCAGCCCGGACCCGGGGCCTGGAAACACCATATATTTT.

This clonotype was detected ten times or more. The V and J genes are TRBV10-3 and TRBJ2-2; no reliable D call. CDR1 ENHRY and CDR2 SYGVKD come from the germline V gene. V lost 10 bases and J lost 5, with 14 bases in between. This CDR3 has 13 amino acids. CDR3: CASQAAWTGELFF. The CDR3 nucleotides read TGTGCCAGTCAGGCCGCGTGGACCGGGGAGCTGTTTTTT.

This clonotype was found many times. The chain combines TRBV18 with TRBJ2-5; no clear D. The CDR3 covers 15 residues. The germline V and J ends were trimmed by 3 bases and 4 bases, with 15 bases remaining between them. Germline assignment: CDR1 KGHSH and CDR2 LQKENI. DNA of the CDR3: TGTGCCAGCTCACCTATTATAGTCGTGGGAGAGACCCAGTACTTC. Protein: CASSPIIVVGETQYF.